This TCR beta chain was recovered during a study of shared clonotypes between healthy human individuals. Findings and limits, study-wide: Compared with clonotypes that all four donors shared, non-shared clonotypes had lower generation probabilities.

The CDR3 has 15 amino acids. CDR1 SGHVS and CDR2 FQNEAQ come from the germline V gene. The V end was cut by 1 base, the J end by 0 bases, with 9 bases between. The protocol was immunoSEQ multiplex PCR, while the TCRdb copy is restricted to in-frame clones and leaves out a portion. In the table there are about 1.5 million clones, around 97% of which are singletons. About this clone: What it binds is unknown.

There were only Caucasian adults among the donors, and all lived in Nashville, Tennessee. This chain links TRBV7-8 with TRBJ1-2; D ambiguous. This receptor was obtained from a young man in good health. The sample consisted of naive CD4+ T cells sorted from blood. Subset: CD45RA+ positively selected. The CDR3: CASSLGGGTNYGYTF. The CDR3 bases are TGTGCCAGCAGCTTAGGCGGAGGGACTAACTATGGCTACACCTTC.